These T cell receptor beta chains were read from a single sample in a study of cytomegalovirus exposure and HLA in healthy donors. Here immunoSEQ multiplex PCR was the method, and the copy in TCRdb shows in-frame clones only, minus some. Here the sample spans 200,000 to 250,000 clones, roughly 84% being singletons. Sequencing used PBMCs. The receptors here all came from a human donor in good health. CDR3s include the opening cysteine and the closing phenylalanine or tryptophan. The order of the fields is V gene, J gene, CDR3 protein.

V gene: TRBV4-1; J gene: TRBJ2-1; CDR3 protein: CASRPGLAGKRANNEQFF
V gene: TRBV27; J gene: TRBJ1-5; CDR3 protein: CASSLFSVRGQSNQPQHF
V gene: TRBV7-9; J gene: TRBJ1-2; CDR3 protein: CASSPPGRDNYGYTF
V gene: TRBV4-2; J gene: TRBJ1-5; CDR3 protein: CASSQGGREPPQHF
V gene: TRBV6-4; J gene: TRBJ2-7; CDR3 protein: CATWTASSYEQYF
V gene: TRBV27; J gene: TRBJ1-1; CDR3 protein: CASSTLTGGNTEAFF
V gene: TRBV6-5; J gene: TRBJ1-4; CDR3 protein: CASSYGGPNEKLFF
V gene: TRBV28; J gene: TRBJ2-5; CDR3 protein: CASSLSGAEETQYF
V gene: TRBV6-5; J gene: TRBJ1-5; CDR3 protein: CASSLQGLHQPQHF
V gene: TRBV18; J gene: TRBJ2-3; CDR3 protein: CASSPDSPASDTQYF
V gene: TRBV27; J gene: TRBJ2-3; CDR3 protein: CASSPRWETSSTDTQYF
V gene: TRBV18; J gene: TRBJ1-4; CDR3 protein: CASSPGTGNNEKLFF
V gene: TRBV28; J gene: TRBJ1-4; CDR3 protein: CASSLIGQANEKLFF
V gene: TRBV6-1; J gene: TRBJ2-7; CDR3 protein: CASNQDLAGGYEQYF
V gene: TRBV4-1; J gene: TRBJ2-7; CDR3 protein: CASSQDGSGRVSSYEQYF
V gene: TRBV28; J gene: TRBJ1-4; CDR3 protein: CASSAGTAGGEKLFF
V gene: TRBV9; J gene: TRBJ2-7; CDR3 protein: CASSSPTRSLEEQYF
V gene: TRBV5-1; J gene: TRBJ2-7; CDR3 protein: CASSSPPGEQYF
V gene: TRBV4-1; J gene: .; CDR3 protein: CASSQFRGQEPFYEQYF
V gene: TRBV18; J gene: TRBJ2-1; CDR3 protein: CASSPPNREQFF
V gene: TRBV7-9; J gene: TRBJ1-4; CDR3 protein: CASSYRAGEKLFF
V gene: TRBV27; J gene: TRBJ1-5; CDR3 protein: CASSLTGRYQPQHF
V gene: TRBV30; J gene: TRBJ2-3; CDR3 protein: CAWRTGGGPPDTQYF
V gene: TRBV6-5; J gene: TRBJ1-1; CDR3 protein: CASSRGPGDSEAFF
V gene: TRBV28; J gene: TRBJ1-1; CDR3 protein: CASAPMGGGTEAFF
V gene: TRBV6-5; J gene: TRBJ1-1; CDR3 protein: CASEGGGEAFF
V gene: TRBV5-6; J gene: TRBJ2-5; CDR3 protein: CASSLKWQSETQYF
V gene: TRBV6-5; J gene: TRBJ2-1; CDR3 protein: CASGPAQGNEQFF
V gene: TRBV27; J gene: TRBJ2-3; CDR3 protein: CASSYRDRGTDTQYF
V gene: TRBV10-3; J gene: TRBJ2-7; CDR3 protein: CAISEGMTGGSYEQYF
V gene: TRBV19; J gene: TRBJ2-7; CDR3 protein: CASSIALQGGVEQYF
V gene: TRBV7-9; J gene: TRBJ2-1; CDR3 protein: CASSFGTLAGERYEQFF
V gene: TRBV30; J gene: TRBJ1-2; CDR3 protein: CAWTRDRTIGSNYGYTF
V gene: TRBV7-2; J gene: TRBJ2-3; CDR3 protein: CASSLSGSGTDTQYF